This T cell receptor (beta chain) was sequenced during a study of Ad26.COV2.S vaccination and SARS-CoV-2 variants. V gave up 3 bases and J gave up 1 base, with 12 bases separating them. Germline V gene data show CDR1 as GTSNPN and CDR2 as SVGIG (reference sequence). The CDR3 has 14 amino acids. Method: immunoSEQ multiplex PCR; TCRdb's copy keeps in-frame clones and lacks some. The sample carries about 440,000 clones, 70% to 90% recorded once. Treatment defined: around 19 received Ad26.COV2.S at low or high dose, single or two shots; about 5 received placebo; per-sample allocation not given. Following the first vaccine or placebo injection, samples were taken on day 63. Cohort 1b enrolled adults aged 18-55 years in Boston.

The sequence came from a person between 18 and 60 years old who received the Ad26.COV2.S COVID-19 vaccine or a placebo. The genes are TRBV30 and TRBJ1-1; D gene ambiguous. The source material was peripheral blood, sampled in a trial of Ad26.COV2.S vaccine versus placebo. In DNA form, the CDR3 reads TGTGCCTGGAGACCGACCACCCAGAACACTGAAGCTTTCTTT. Amino acid sequence: CAWRPTTQNTEAFF.